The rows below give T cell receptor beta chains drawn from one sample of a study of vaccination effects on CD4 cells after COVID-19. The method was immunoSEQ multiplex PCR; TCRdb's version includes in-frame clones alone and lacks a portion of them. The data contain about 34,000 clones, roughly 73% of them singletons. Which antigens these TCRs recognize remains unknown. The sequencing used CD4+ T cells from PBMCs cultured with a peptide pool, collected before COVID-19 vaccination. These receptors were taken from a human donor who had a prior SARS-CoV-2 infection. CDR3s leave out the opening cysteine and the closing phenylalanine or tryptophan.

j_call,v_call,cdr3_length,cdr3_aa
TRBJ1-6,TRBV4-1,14,ASSQDSSSYNSPLH
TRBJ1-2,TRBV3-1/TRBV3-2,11,ASSQQIGYGYT
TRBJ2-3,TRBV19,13,ASSRTGSGTDTQY
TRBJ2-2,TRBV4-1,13,ASSQDGSGAGELF
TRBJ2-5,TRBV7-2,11,ASSPGLIGDQY
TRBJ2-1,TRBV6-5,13,ASEGLAGGHNEQF
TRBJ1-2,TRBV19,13,ASSMSWGGGYGYT
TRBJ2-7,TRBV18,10,ASSSAGNEQY
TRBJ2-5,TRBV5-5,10,ASSPYGETQY
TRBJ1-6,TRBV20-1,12,SASWGAHSSPLH
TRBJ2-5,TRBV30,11,AWNRQGRETQY
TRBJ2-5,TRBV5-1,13,ASSQPDRIVKTQY
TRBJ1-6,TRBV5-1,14,ASSLQGSSMNSPLH
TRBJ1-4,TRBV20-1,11,SASFRTNEKLF
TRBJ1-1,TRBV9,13,ASSAYREGWTEAF
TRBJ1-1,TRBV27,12,ASSPRAQNTEAF
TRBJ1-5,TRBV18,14,ASSPFRASSNQPQH
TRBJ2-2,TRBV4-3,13,ASSQGSADTGELF
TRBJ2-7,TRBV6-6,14,ASSPTGLAGGPEQY
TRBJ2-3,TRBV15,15,ATSRERGGASTDTQY
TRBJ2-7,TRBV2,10,ASSGWGGEQY
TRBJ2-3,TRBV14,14,ASSPLAETITDTQY
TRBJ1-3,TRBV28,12,ATKEGVSGNTIY
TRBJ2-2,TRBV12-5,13,ASAWGTLRTGELF
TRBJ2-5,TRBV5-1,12,ASSLWGTGETQY
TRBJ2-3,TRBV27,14,ASSLLAFQGPDTQY
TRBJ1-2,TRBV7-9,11,ASSPSRTYGYT
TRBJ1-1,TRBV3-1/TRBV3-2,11,ASRGQENTEAF
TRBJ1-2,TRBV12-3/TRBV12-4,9,ASSYRAGYT
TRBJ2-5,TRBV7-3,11,ASSLRPEETQY
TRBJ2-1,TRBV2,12,ASSETGGHGEQF
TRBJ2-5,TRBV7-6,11,ASSFDSLETQY
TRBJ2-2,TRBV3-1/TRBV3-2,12,ASSGTVNTGELF
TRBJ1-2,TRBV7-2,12,ASSLGHVDYGYT
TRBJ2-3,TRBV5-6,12,ASSSPGRTDTQY
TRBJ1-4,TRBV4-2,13,ASSQALGGGEKLF
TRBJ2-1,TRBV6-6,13,ASSRGLVGSNEQF
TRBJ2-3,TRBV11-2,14,ASSLDWRESTDTQY
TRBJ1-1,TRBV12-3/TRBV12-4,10,ASSLGYTEAF
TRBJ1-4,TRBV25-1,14,ASSEGRRGANEKLF
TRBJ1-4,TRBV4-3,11,ASSQARDEKLF
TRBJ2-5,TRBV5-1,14,ASSPGGTGAQETQY
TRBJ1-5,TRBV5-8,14,ASSPEYGVGDQPQH
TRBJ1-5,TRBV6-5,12,ASRKTRGDQPQH
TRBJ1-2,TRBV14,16,ASSHEVPGTGFSYGYT
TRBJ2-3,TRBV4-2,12,ASSQVDSTDTQY
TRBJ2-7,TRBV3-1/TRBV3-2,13,ASSQVSGRGYEQY
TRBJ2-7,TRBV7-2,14,ASSLAHLREGYEQY
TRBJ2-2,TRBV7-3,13,ASSAVAANTGELF